Shown below are 25 T cell receptor beta chains from a single sample sequenced in a study of T cell responses to AZD1222 COVID-19 vaccine. Profiled with immunoSEQ multiplex PCR; TCRdb holds only in-frame clones, not every one. The data show about 120,000 clones, with about 91% seen just once and almost 6.5% held by the top ten. Specimen: peripheral blood, collected 28 days after the second AZD1222 dose. The source of these receptors is an adult who received the AZD1222 COVID-19 vaccine.

This rearrangement joins TRBV18 to TRBJ1-1, with D tentatively TRBD1 (6 bases). The V gene lost 4 bases and the J gene lost 1 base, with 13 bases spanning the gap. The germline V gene has CDR1 KGHSH and CDR2 LQKENI. The CDR3 runs to 15 residues. This CDR3 is CASSLAQGGNTEAFF. The DNA for the CDR3 is TGTGCCAGCTCACTAGCACAGGGAGGGAACACTGAAGCTTTCTTT.

The V gene is TRBV19, the J gene TRBJ2-1; 8 bases are a match to TRBD2. The CDR3 contains 13 residues. Germline values: CDR1 LNHDA, CDR2 SQIVND (reference sequence). Unmatched junction bases numbered 4, after V lost 4 bases and J lost 8 bases. CDR3 nucleotide sequence: TGTGCCAGTAGTACTCCGGGGGGGGATGAGCAGTTCTTC. Its protein product is CASSTPGGDEQFF.

The chain recombines TRBV6-2 or TRBV6-3 with TRBJ2-7, with 9 bases lining up with TRBD1. The J segment lost 3 bases and the V segment lost 4 bases, leaving 7 bases of the junction unmatched. CDR1 and CDR2 (germline): MNHEY, SVGEGT. The CDR3 covers 15 residues. The CDR3 DNA follows: TGTGCCAGCAGTTCCCCAGACAGGGGGGACTACGAGCAGTACTTC. This gives the protein CASSSPDRGDYEQYF.

V gene TRBV11-2 combines with J gene TRBJ2-3, with TRBD2 identical over 7 bases. The CDR3 is 17 residues long. Germline V gene data show CDR1 as SGHAT and CDR2 as FQNNGV. V was pared by 5 bases and J by 4 bases, with 15 bases of the junction left unmatched. The CDR3 DNA is TGTGCCAGCAGCCGCGAACCCCCGGGGGGAGGGGCAGATACGCAGTATTTT. It is translated as CASSREPPGGGADTQYF.

This chain joins TRBV6-5 and TRBJ1-1; D unclear. V lost 2 bases and J lost 1, with 11 bases in between. Germline V CDR1 and CDR2: MNHEY, SVGAGI. CDR3 length equals 15 residues. The CDR3 reads CASSYGVLTNTEAFF. The CDR3 region has the DNA TGTGCCAGCAGTTACGGGGTACTAACGAACACTGAAGCTTTCTTT.

V gene TRBV7-9 combines with J gene TRBJ2-3; D not resolved. V gave up 3 bases and J gave up 5 bases, with 6 bases separating them. Germline CDR1 SEHNR, CDR2 FQNEAQ (reference sequence). The CDR3 extends over 12 amino acids. Here the CDR3 DNA reads TGTGCCAGCAGCTTCGGTCTAGATACGCAGTATTTT. Encoded protein: CASSFGLDTQYF.

The gene calls are TRBV15 and TRBJ2-2; D possibly corresponds to TRBD2 (6 bases). Trimming shortened V by 8 bases and J by 5 bases, and 15 bases separated the two germline ends. The CDR3 runs to 14 residues. Germline CDR1 reads LNHNV; CDR2 reads YYDKDF (reference sequence). CDR3 in DNA: TGTGCCACCGGCTGGAAGGAGGGGACCGGGGAGCTGTTTTTT. This encodes CATGWKEGTGELFF.

The J gene is TRBJ1-6, the V gene TRBV10-2; 8 positions agree with TRBD1. Trimming cost V 6 bases and J 16 bases; bases outside gene matches: 17. The germline CDR1 and CDR2 sequences are WSHSY and SAAADI. The CDR3 length is 15 residues. CDR3 residues: CASSDSGGPHESLHF. CDR3 DNA: TGCGCCAGCAGCGACTCAGGGGGCCCCCATGAGAGTCTCCACTTT.

A single count supports this clone. This chain connects TRBV7-2 to TRBJ1-2; D call uncertain. The CDR3 loop spans 12 amino acids. Germline values: CDR1 SGHTA, CDR2 FQGNSA. V gave up 6 bases and J gave up 2 bases, with 7 bases separating them. CDR3 amino acids: CASSSTNYGYTF. CDR3 in DNA: TGTGCCAGCAGTTCCACAAACTATGGCTACACCTTC.

CDR3 bases: TGTGCCACAGGGTGGGGACAGATTAACACTGAAGCTTTCTTT. Protein: CATGWGQINTEAFF. The chain recombines TRBV2 with TRBJ1-1; 7 bases fit TRBD1. Trimming at V came to 10 bases and at J to 2 bases, leaving 10 bases not matched to a gene. CDR1 and CDR2 (germline): SNHLY, FYNNEI. The CDR3 contains 14 residues.

The V gene is TRBV2, the J gene TRBJ2-2; D is perhaps TRBD2 (5 bases). CDR1 is SNHLY and CDR2 is FYNNEI in the germline V gene. This CDR3 is built from 12 residues. V lost 7 bases and J 4 bases, leaving 7 bases between the germline ends. CDR3 loop: CASNGVTGELFF. Written as DNA, the CDR3 is TGTGCCAGCAACGGGGTCACCGGGGAGCTGTTTTTT.

The V gene is TRBV4-3, the J gene TRBJ2-1; D may be TRBD2 (5 bases). Germline V gene sequence: CDR1 LGHNA, CDR2 YSLEER. V was cut by 1 base and J by 4 bases, with 17 bases left in between. There are 17 residues in the CDR3. The CDR3 is CASSQARGVAPYNEQFF. The CDR3 nucleotides read TGCGCCAGCAGCCAAGCTCGGGGAGTCGCACCGTACAATGAGCAGTTCTTC.

V usage is TRBV19 and J usage is TRBJ1-5, with TRBD1 matching 10 bases. The germline V gene has CDR1 LNHDA and CDR2 SQIVND (reference sequence). The CDR3 spans 14 residues. J gave up 4 bases and V 6 bases, and 3 bases lay outside the gene matches. CDR3 nucleotides: TGTGCCAGTAGCCGGACAGGGGGGAATCAGCCCCAGCATTTT. This encodes CASSRTGGNQPQHF.

The chain links TRBV20-1 to TRBJ2-3; TRBD1 is a possible D gene (6 bases). This CDR3 spans 10 amino acids. Germline-derived CDR1 and CDR2 are DFQATT and SNEGSKA (reference sequence). The V end was cut by 8 bases, the J end by 12 bases, with 15 bases between. Here the CDR3 DNA reads TGCAGTTGGGACAATCGGGTACAGTATTTT. It yields the protein CSWDNRVQYF.

This chain connects TRBV4-3 to TRBJ2-1; 7 nucleotides line up with TRBD2. Germline V lookup: CDR1 LGHNA, CDR2 YSLEER. This CDR3 region has 15 residues. Trimming removed 0 bases from V and 14 bases from J; junction bases left unmatched: 13. CDR3 coding DNA: TGCGCCAGCAGCCAAGAACCAGCGGGGAGTCGTAAAAAGTTCTTC. It specifies CASSQEPAGSRKKFF.

The rearrangement links TRBV7-9 to TRBJ2-7; D is perhaps TRBD2 (6 bases). Per the germline V gene, CDR1 is SEHNR and CDR2 is FQNEAQ (reference sequence). The CDR3 is 14 residues long. V was pared by 5 bases and J by 3 bases, with 14 bases between. CDR3 in DNA: TGTGCCAGCAGCCCCCCGGGGGTAAACTACGAGCAGTACTTC. Translating gives CASSPPGVNYEQYF.

This clone has a single count. The chain has TRBV5-6 and TRBJ2-2; TRBD2 matches at 8 bases. The germline CDR1 and CDR2 sequences are SGHDT and YYEEEE. After removal of 1 base from V and 4 bases from J, the junction contained 3 bases not matched to a gene. The CDR3 is 15 amino acids. CDR3 protein: CASSLSGGVTGELFF. In DNA form, the CDR3 reads TGTGCCAGCAGCTTGTCCGGGGGGGTCACCGGGGAGCTGTTTTTT.

Comment on this clone: This sample includes further DNA sequences coding for the same CDR3. V usage is TRBV27 and J usage is TRBJ1-3, with TRBD1 as a possible D gene (5 bases). The CDR3 consists of 16 residues. CDR1 and CDR2 from the germline V gene are MNHEY and SMNVEV (reference sequence). V lost 0 bases to trimming and J lost 0 bases, with 9 bases between them. CDR3 sequence (DNA): TGTGCCAGCAGTTTATCGGGGGTACTCTCTGGAAACACCATATATTTT. It is translated as CASSLSGVLSGNTIYF.

The rearrangement joins TRBV21-1 to TRBJ2-7; the table's D call TRBD1 went unverified against the DNA. TRBV21-1 is a pseudogene segment. The length of the CDR3 is 15 residues. The CDR3 DNA sequence: TGTGCCAGCAGCAAAGAGGGACAGGGGGCCTACGAGCAGTACTTC. Translation: CASSKEGQGAYEQYF.

This CDR3 reads CASRASGGRGELFF. The CDR3, as DNA: TGTGCCAGCAGGGCTAGCGGGGGTCGTGGGGAGCTGTTTTTT. The V and J genes are TRBV2 and TRBJ2-2; 10 bases are shared with TRBD2. The germline V gene has CDR1 SNHLY and CDR2 FYNNEI. After removal of 6 bases from V and 8 bases from J, the junction contained 6 bases not matched to a gene. The CDR3 is 14 residues long.

The chain employs TRBV10-3 and TRBJ2-5, with a weak D call TRBD1 (6 bases). CDR3 length equals 12 residues. V was shortened by 2 bases and J by 10 bases, with 11 bases between the two germline ends. Looked up from germline, CDR1 is ENHRY and CDR2 is SYGVKD. The CDR3 spells CAISEGTRGQYF. Here the CDR3 DNA reads TGTGCCATCAGTGAGGGGACAAGGGGCCAGTACTTC.

The rearrangement uses TRBV6-1 and TRBJ2-3; possibly TRBD1 for D (6 bases). CDR1 is MNHNS and CDR2 is SASEGT in the germline V gene. The CDR3 is made up of 14 amino acids. V was pared by 2 bases and J by 6 bases, with 12 bases between. This CDR3 is CASSEHTGTDTQYF. The CDR3 DNA reads as TGTGCCAGCAGTGAACATACAGGGACCGATACGCAGTATTTT.

Here the CDR3 DNA reads TGTGCCATCCTAAGGGAGGTTTCCGGGCCCCAGCATTTT. It specifies CAILREVSGPQHF. This sequence joins TRBV6-5 and TRBJ1-5; D remains unclear. From germline, CDR1 is MNHEY and CDR2 SVGAGI. This CDR3 spans 13 amino acids. V dropped 10 bases and J dropped 9 bases, with 19 bases sitting between them.

V is TRBV27 and J is TRBJ1-6, with 10 positions matching TRBD1. Germline lookup yields CDR1 MNHEY and CDR2 SMNVEV (reference sequence). The CDR3 length is 17 residues. Trimming cost V 0 bases and J 7 bases; bases outside gene matches: 6. The CDR3 spells CASSLSGTGAKNSPLHF. For the CDR3, the DNA is TGTGCCAGCAGTTTATCCGGGACAGGGGCGAAGAATTCACCCCTCCACTTT.

This sequence joins TRBV7-9 and TRBJ1-2; no clear D. CDR3 size: 13 residues. Trimming shortened V by 4 bases and J by 4 bases, and 10 bases separated the two germline ends. Germline-derived CDR1 and CDR2 are SEHNR and FQNEAQ (reference sequence). The CDR3 is CASSYQESYGYTF. The CDR3 coding sequence is TGTGCCAGCAGCTATCAGGAGAGCTATGGCTACACCTTC.